The 8 T cell receptor beta chains presented below share a single source sample, sequenced in a study of CD8+ T cells in alopecia areata. Reverse transcribed after extraction, RNA yielded cDNA as the sequencing template. Assay: immunoSEQ multiplex PCR; the TCRdb copy retains only in-frame clones and omits some. The table has approximately 220,000 clones, roughly two fifths seen once. Regarding treatment: oral pan-JAK inhibitor, 5-10 mg twice daily. The input for sequencing was CD4+ T cells sorted from blood, taken around week 31, from a patient treated with tofacitinib. These receptors all stem from a human donor with alopecia areata.

This chain joins TRBV20-1 and TRBJ2-7; D uncertain. CDR3 length: 11 amino acids. With 0 bases removed from V and 6 bases from J, the gap between germline ends came to 6 bases. Germline V gene sequence: CDR1 DFQATT, CDR2 SNEGSKA (reference sequence). The CDR3 coding sequence is TGCAGTGCTAGAGATTTGACCGAGCAGTACTTC. Its translation: CSARDLTEQYF.

The genes are TRBV30 and TRBJ2-2, with unresolved D. This CDR3 is built from 11 residues. The germline V gene encodes CDR1 GTSNPN and CDR2 SVGIG (reference sequence). With 2 bases removed from V and 2 bases from J, the gap between germline ends came to 0 bases. The CDR3 protein is CAWSNTGELFF. CDR3 bases: TGTGCCTGGAGTAACACCGGGGAGCTGTTTTTT.

This clone was counted between two and nine times. The chain has TRBV6-1 and TRBJ2-1; 10 nucleotides match TRBD2. CDR3 length: 15 amino acids. V trimming: 1 base; J trimming: 7 bases; junction bases outside the gene matches: 4. CDR1 and CDR2 from the germline V gene are MNHNS and SASEGT. The CDR3: CASSEDLAGANEQFF. In DNA, the CDR3 is TGTGCCAGCAGTGAAGATCTAGCGGGAGCAAATGAGCAGTTCTTC.

The chain carries TRBV7-9 and TRBJ2-7, with D unclear. Germline V CDR1 and CDR2: SEHNR, FQNEAQ (reference sequence). The CDR3 covers 15 residues. V lost 2 bases, J lost 1 base, and 12 bases lay in between. The CDR3 nucleotides are TGTGCCAGCAGCTTATCCGGAACGGGTTCCTACGAGCAGTACTTC. The encoded protein is CASSLSGTGSYEQYF.

This sequence joins TRBV29-1 and TRBJ2-7, with D possibly TRBD2 on 5 matching bases. V was trimmed by 5 bases and J by 2 bases, leaving 13 bases between them. The CDR3 totals 13 residues. CDR1 and CDR2 from the germline V gene are SQVTM and ANQGSEA. This CDR3 reads CSVLEAPPYEQYF. The CDR3 DNA reads as TGCAGCGTTCTGGAGGCACCCCCCTACGAGCAGTACTTC.

This clone was seen only a few times. This chain joins TRBV9 and TRBJ2-1; 8 nucleotides line up with TRBD2. This CDR3 contains 15 residues. V lost 0 bases to trimming and J lost 9 bases; unmatched junction nucleotides: 8. The germline V gene has CDR1 SGDLS and CDR2 YYNGEE. CDR3 in DNA: TGTGCCAGCAGCGTAGGTCGAACGGGGGGGAGTGAGCAGTTCTTC. It specifies CASSVGRTGGSEQFF.

This clone was recorded a few times. The V and J genes are TRBV6-5 and TRBJ2-7; D ambiguous. The CDR3 contains 11 residues. CDR1 is MNHEY and CDR2 is SVGAGI in the germline V gene. The V gene lost 7 bases and the J gene lost 3 bases, with 7 bases spanning the gap. The CDR3: CASTKSYEQYF. CDR3 coding DNA: TGTGCCAGCACCAAGAGCTACGAGCAGTACTTC.

V is TRBV30 and J is TRBJ2-7; D unclear. This CDR3 spans 12 amino acids. Looked up from germline, CDR1 is GTSNPN and CDR2 is SVGIG (reference sequence). The V and J ends lost 0 bases and 7 bases respectively, with 10 bases between them. The CDR3 spells CAWSVLGWEQYF. In nucleotides, the CDR3 is TGTGCCTGGAGTGTTTTGGGGTGGGAGCAGTACTTC.